This TCR beta chain was observed in a study of T cell responses to AZD1222 COVID-19 vaccine. General study results and limits: Per reports, nearly half of all spike-specific TCRs target regions that are unmutated in variants. The number of AZD1222 recipients seropositive at baseline was only five or six. Vaccine-associated CD4 TCRs spanned spike, dominant at 160-218 and 743-854. Among the donors, most were white British and more were female, and clonal diversity was possibly underestimated.

The table came from immunoSEQ multiplex PCR; TCRdb's copy has only in-frame clones and leaves some out. The sample lists 80,000 to 100,000 clones; 80% to 90% were seen once. The germline V gene encodes CDR1 MNHEY and CDR2 SVGAGI. Germline trimming cut 5 bases from V and 6 bases from J; bases unmatched to any gene: 7. The CDR3 sequence is 14 residues long. Notes on this clone: What it recognizes is unknown.

The material sequenced was peripheral blood, taken 28 days after the second AZD1222 dose. The rearrangement uses TRBV6-5 and TRBJ2-3; 8 nucleotides match TRBD2. This clonotype was obtained from an adult who received the AZD1222 COVID-19 vaccine. The CDR3 region is CASSRAGVGDTQYF. The CDR3 DNA reads TGTGCCAGCAGTCGAGCGGGAGTAGGGGATACGCAGTATTTT.